Below are 20 T cell receptor beta chains sequenced from a single sample in a study of blood T cells in healthy people across ages. A second PCR of 7 to 11 cycles used a sample-barcoded 5' primer and a J-beta primer mix. TCRdb reprocessed the 5' RACE reads via MiXCR and lists one record per CDR3 protein. Of hundreds of thousands of distinct CDR3 sequences in the sample, roughly 25% were seen once. These data were also reused for a study on T cells of mothers and their children.

The sequenced sample was blood. These receptors originate from a boy aged 5-17 years in good health.

V and J are TRBV13 and TRBJ2-1; TRBD1 might be the D (6 bases). The J call is in doubt because the DNA end fits TRBJ2-7 better. The length of the CDR3 is 15 residues. Germline CDR1 is PRHDT and CDR2 is FYEKMQ (reference sequence). CDR3 bases: TGTGCCAGCAGCTTAGGGGCAGGGGCTTTCTACGAGCAGTACTTC. This codes for CASSLGAGAFYEQYF.

This clonotype showed up many times. The rearrangement joins TRBV5-1 to TRBJ2-4; possible D gene TRBD2, 5 bases. Germline values: CDR1 SGHRS, CDR2 YFSETQ. This CDR3 region has 16 residues. Trimming removed 1 base at V and 0 bases at J, with 11 bases between. The CDR3 loop is CASSLRGPLAKNIQYF. DNA for the CDR3: TGCGCCAGCAGCTTGCGCGGGCCCCTAGCCAAAAACATTCAGTACTTC.

The rearrangement uses TRBV20-1 and TRBJ1-2, with D perhaps TRBD1 (5 bases). CDR3 length: 13 residues. V gave up 7 bases and J gave up 2 bases, with 14 bases separating them. Germline CDR1 reads DFQATT; CDR2 reads SNEGSKA (reference sequence). The CDR3, as DNA: TGCAGTGTCTGGGGCAGGGACAACTATGGCTACACCTTC. It yields the protein CSVWGRDNYGYTF.

The CDR3 protein is CASRVVGSNQPQHF. The CDR3 bases are TGTGCCAGCAGGGTAGTTGGGAGCAATCAGCCCCAGCATTTT. V gene TRBV12-3 or TRBV12-4 combines with J gene TRBJ1-5; D uncertain. Trimming removed 6 bases at V and 1 base at J, with 10 bases between. This CDR3 is 14 amino acids long.

The rearrangement uses TRBV7-2 and TRBJ1-3, with 7 bases fitting TRBD1. The V and J ends lost 5 bases and 3 bases, in that order; junction bases with no gene match: 7. This CDR3 has 15 residues. The germline CDR1 and CDR2 sequences are SGHTA and FQGNSA. CDR3 nucleotide sequence: TGTGCCAGCAGCCAGGGACAGTTCCTTGGAAACACCATATATTTT. It specifies CASSQGQFLGNTIYF.

J is TRBJ2-7 and V is TRBV27; 9 nucleotides match TRBD1. V lost 6 bases, J lost 4 bases, and 10 bases stayed unmatched. Germline loops: CDR1 MNHEY, CDR2 SMNVEV (reference sequence). This CDR3 contains 15 residues. The CDR3 region is CASRRKGTGYYEQYF. The CDR3 region has the DNA TGTGCCAGCAGGCGAAAGGGGACAGGGTATTACGAGCAGTACTTC.

This clonotype was observed a few times. The chain combines TRBV20-1 with TRBJ2-7; possibly TRBD1 for D (6 bases). The CDR3 consists of 13 residues. Germline assignment: CDR1 DFQATT and CDR2 SNEGSKA (reference sequence). CDR3 sequence reads: CSLFTQGSYEQYF. In DNA, the CDR3 is TGCAGCCTCTTTACACAGGGCTCCTACGAGCAGTACTTC.

This clonotype was picked up a small number of times. The genes are TRBV6-2 or TRBV6-3 and TRBJ2-5; possibly TRBD1 or TRBD2 for D (5 bases each). Trimming left V 7 bases short and J 5 bases short, with 17 bases between. Germline CDR1 MNHEY, CDR2 SVGEGT. The CDR3 covers 14 residues. CDR3 protein: CASTPNGGGETQYF. The DNA of the CDR3 is TGTGCCAGCACCCCCAATGGGGGTGGTGAGACCCAGTACTTC.

The chain couples TRBV2 to TRBJ1-4, with unresolved D. V was clipped by 5 bases and J by 8 bases, with 9 bases between them. The CDR3 covers 12 residues. CDR1 and CDR2 from the germline V gene are SNHLY and FYNNEI. Written as DNA, the CDR3 is TGTGCCAGCAGTATAACCGGCGAAAAACTGTTTTTT. This codes for CASSITGEKLFF.

The rearrangement uses TRBV6-5 and TRBJ1-2; D perhaps matches TRBD1 (5 bases). V was clipped by 7 bases and J by 4 bases, with 16 bases between them. The germline CDR1 and CDR2 sequences are MNHEY and SVGAGI. The CDR3 sequence is 14 residues long. The CDR3 is CASTRGPASYGYTF. The CDR3 DNA sequence: TGTGCCAGCACCCGGGGACCGGCATCCTATGGCTACACCTTC.

Notes on this clonotype: One end of the junction is discordant with germline, which a read error may explain. J is TRBJ2-5 and V is TRBV20-1; maybe TRBD1 (6 bases). The CDR3 is 14 amino acids. In germline, CDR1 is DFQATT, CDR2 SNEGSKA (reference sequence). The CDR3 region has the DNA TGCAGTGCTGAACAGGGAGTCGCCCAAGAGACCCAGTACTTT. Encoded protein: CSAEQGVAQETQYF.

This clonotype was counted between two and nine times. The V call is TRBV9, the J call TRBJ2-7; D gene ambiguous. CDR3 length: 15 residues. CDR1 SGDLS and CDR2 YYNGEE come from the germline V gene. V was shortened by 4 bases and J by 2 bases, with 16 bases between the two germline ends. CDR3 residues: CASSPEVRSPYEQYF. DNA for the CDR3: TGTGCCAGCAGCCCCGAGGTTCGTTCGCCCTACGAGCAGTACTTC. Using reference TRBV9 and TRBJ2-7 for the parts outside the CDR3, the full variable domain is DSGVTQTPKHLITATGQRVTLRCSPRSGDLSVYWYQQSLDQGLQFLIQYYNGEERAKGNILERFSAQQFPDLHSELNLSSLELGDSALYFCASSPEVRSPYEQYFGPGTRLTVT.

This clonotype has a handful of counts. The chain links TRBV5-1 to TRBJ2-3; 8 bases align to TRBD1. The junction had 5 bases not matched to a gene; V was cut back by 3 bases and J by 5 bases. Germline V gene lookup returns CDR1 SGHRS and CDR2 YFSETQ. The CDR3 loop spans 14 amino acids. For the CDR3, the DNA is TGCGCCAGCAGCTCAGGACAGGGAGGAGATACGCAGTATTTT. It specifies CASSSGQGGDTQYF.

In its sample, this clonotype was seen a few times. The V call is TRBV6-5, the J call TRBJ1-1, with D unresolved. The germline V gene encodes CDR1 MNHEY and CDR2 SVGAGI. V gave up 10 bases and J gave up 1 base, with 7 bases separating them. This CDR3 is built from 11 residues. The chain's CDR3 is CATRGNTEAFF. CDR3 sequence (DNA): TGTGCCACCCGGGGGAACACTGAAGCTTTCTTT.

The chain couples TRBV6-5 to TRBJ2-1; a possible D gene is TRBD1 (5 bases). Looked up from germline, CDR1 is MNHEY and CDR2 is SVGAGI. V lost 6 bases to trimming and J lost 14 bases, with 20 bases between them. CDR3 length equals 13 residues. The CDR3: CASSAGRVGIKFF. CDR3 DNA sequence: TGTGCCAGCAGCGCCGGCAGGGTGGGGATTAAGTTCTTC.

The chain couples TRBV6-2 or TRBV6-3 to TRBJ1-5; D remains unclear. The CDR3 sequence is 14 residues long. CDR1 is MNHEY and CDR2 is SVGEGT in the germline V gene. V shed 0 bases and J shed 4 bases, with 7 bases lying between them. In DNA, the CDR3 is TGTGCCAGCAGTTACTCGAACCAAAATCAGCCCCAGCATTTT. Protein: CASSYSNQNQPQHF.

This clonotype was detected ten times or more. The J gene is TRBJ1-3, the V gene TRBV12-3 or TRBV12-4, with D unresolved. The CDR3 runs to 13 residues. V was shortened by 3 bases and J by 3 bases, with 6 bases between the two germline ends. The CDR3, as DNA: TGTGCCAGCAGTTTTCCGGGTGGAAACACCATATATTTT. Its translation: CASSFPGGNTIYF.

The V call is TRBV5-1, the J call TRBJ2-3, with 7 bases identical to TRBD1. Looked up from germline, CDR1 is SGHRS and CDR2 is YFSETQ. V shed 9 bases and J 2 bases; nucleotides not matched to a gene: 15. CDR3 length: 16 amino acids. CDR3 sequence: CAIPGQRNRFTDTQYF. In DNA form, the CDR3 reads TGCGCCATCCCGGGACAGAGGAATAGGTTCACAGATACGCAGTATTTT.

This clonotype was seen a few times. This chain links TRBV12-3 or TRBV12-4 with TRBJ1-1; perhaps TRBD1 as D (5 bases). The CDR3 totals 14 residues. V shed 6 bases and J shed 6 bases, with 17 bases lying between them. CDR3: CASRPGFGHPEAFF. The CDR3 nucleotides read TGTGCCAGCAGACCCGGTTTTGGACACCCTGAAGCTTTCTTT.

This clonotype was detected a few times. The gene calls are TRBV30 and TRBJ2-3; D could derive from TRBD1 or TRBD2 (6 bases each). This CDR3 has 17 residues. The V end was cut by 0 bases, the J end by 5 bases, with 21 bases between. Germline-derived CDR1 and CDR2 are GTSNPN and SVGIG (reference sequence). The CDR3 reads CAWSVRGRRGEQDTQYF. In DNA, the CDR3 is TGTGCCTGGAGTGTAAGGGGAAGGAGGGGGGAGCAAGATACGCAGTATTTT.